The 14 T cell receptor beta chains below were found in one sample sequenced in a study of T cells in localized non-small cell lung cancer. Generated by immunoSEQ multiplex PCR, the TCRdb table keeps only in-frame clones and is missing some. Found here are approximately 41,000 clones, roughly 86% of them singletons; the top ten hold approximately 2.5%. This sample comprised peripheral blood, obtained before any cancer treatment. The receptor source for this set is a female donor older than 55 with stage I squamous cell lung carcinoma.

The chain is built from TRBV10-3 and TRBJ2-5; 8 nucleotides match TRBD1. CDR3 length: 15 amino acids. From germline, CDR1 is ENHRY and CDR2 SYGVKD. Trimming took 10 bases from V and 2 from J; bases not matched to a gene: 12. This CDR3 reads CATMDREERQETQYF. CDR3 bases: TGTGCCACCATGGACAGGGAGGAAAGGCAAGAGACCCAGTACTTC.

The chain joins TRBV7-9 to TRBJ2-3, with 8 positions matching TRBD2. The CDR3 runs to 14 residues. Trimming removed 6 bases from V and 1 base from J; junction bases left unmatched: 3. Germline V gene sequence: CDR1 SEHNR, CDR2 FQNEAQ (reference sequence). The CDR3 coding sequence is TGTGCCAGCAGTCCGGGGGGGGGCACAGATACGCAGTATTTT. This translates into CASSPGGGTDTQYF.

A few counts support this clone. The gene calls are TRBV7-9 and TRBJ2-1, with D maybe TRBD2 (6 bases). Per the germline V gene, CDR1 is SEHNR and CDR2 is FQNEAQ (reference sequence). CDR3 size: 11 residues. The CDR3 DNA sequence: TGTGGGACTACGGCCTACAATGAGCAGTTCTTC. Encoded protein: CGTTAYNEQFF.

V is TRBV6-1 and J is TRBJ1-2, with D possibly matching TRBD1 (6 bases). The CDR3 consists of 13 residues. V shed 5 bases and J shed 6 bases, with 13 bases lying between them. Germline values: CDR1 MNHNS, CDR2 SASEGT. The CDR3 reads CASSFDRRDGYTF. CDR3 DNA sequence: TGTGCCAGCAGTTTTGACAGGCGGGATGGCTACACCTTC.

The CDR3 sequence: CASQGRRAADTEAFF. In DNA form, the CDR3 reads TGCGCCTCCCAAGGGCGACGGGCGGCGGACACTGAAGCTTTCTTT. The chain joins TRBV5-1 to TRBJ1-1; D gene ambiguous. CDR1 is SGHRS and CDR2 is YFSETQ in the germline V gene. Trimming removed 10 bases at V and 3 bases at J, with 22 bases between. The CDR3 sequence is 15 residues long. The variable domain in full, with the rest retrieved from reference TRBV5-1 and TRBJ1-1, is KAGVTQTPRYLIKTRGQQVTLSCSPISGHRSVSWYQQTPGQGLQFLFEYFSETQRNKGNFPGRFSGRQFSNSRSEMNVSTLELGDSALYLCASQGRRAADTEAFFGQGTRLTVV.

DNA for the CDR3: TGTGCCAGCAGCTTAGGTCTAGCGGGTTCCTTCACAGATACGCAGTATTTT. Its translation: CASSLGLAGSFTDTQYF. This rearrangement joins TRBV7-2 to TRBJ2-3; 8 positions agree with TRBD2. This CDR3 is built from 17 residues. Per the germline V gene, CDR1 is SGHTA and CDR2 is FQGNSA. V lost 1 base and J lost 2; bases outside the gene matches: 8.

The CDR3, as DNA: TGTGCCAGCAGCACTCAAGACAGGGTTGGTGGGGAGCTGTTTTTT. Protein sequence: CASSTQDRVGGELFF. The chain combines TRBV2 with TRBJ2-2, with 7 bases lining up with TRBD1. V gave up 6 bases and J gave up 8 bases; unmatched junction bases: 12. This CDR3 region has 15 residues. Germline CDR1 SNHLY, CDR2 FYNNEI.

This chain uses TRBV4-1 with TRBJ2-3; 10 bases are a match to TRBD2. Germline lookup yields CDR1 MGHRA and CDR2 YSYEKL. There are 17 residues in the CDR3. The trim removed 0 bases at V and 1 base at J, leaving 4 bases unmatched. The CDR3 reads CASSQDRGTSGTDTQYF. DNA for the CDR3: TGCGCCAGCAGCCAAGATAGGGGGACTAGCGGCACAGATACGCAGTATTTT.

The table lists this clone with a count of one. The chain is built from TRBV6-5 and TRBJ2-7, with D perhaps matching TRBD1 (5 bases). V lost 0 bases, J lost 5 bases, and 8 bases lay in between. The CDR3 runs 13 residues. The V gene's germline CDR1 is MNHEY and CDR2 SVGAGI. The CDR3: CASSYSTANEQYF. The CDR3 DNA reads as TGTGCCAGCAGTTACTCGACAGCGAACGAGCAGTACTTC.

The rearrangement joins TRBV9 to TRBJ2-3, with no clear D. Germline-derived CDR1 and CDR2 are SGDLS and YYNGEE. The CDR3 totals 15 residues. The V and J ends lost 4 bases and 0 bases respectively, with 12 bases between them. The CDR3 DNA follows: TGTGCCAGCAGCAACCGCGGATCTAGCACAGATACGCAGTATTTT. Its protein is CASSNRGSSTDTQYF. Drawing the rest from reference TRBV9 and TRBJ2-3, the complete variable domain is DSGVTQTPKHLITATGQRVTLRCSPRSGDLSVYWYQQSLDQGLQFLIQYYNGEERAKGNILERFSAQQFPDLHSELNLSSLELGDSALYFCASSNRGSSTDTQYFGPGTRLTVL.

The gene calls are TRBV13 and TRBJ2-7; possibly TRBD1 for D (6 bases). Germline CDR1 and CDR2: PRHDT and FYEKMQ (reference sequence). The CDR3 is 13 residues long. Trimming took off 4 bases at V and 7 bases at J, with 14 bases between the two ends. The CDR3, as DNA: TGTGCCAGCAGCTCCCTAGCCGACAGGGAGCAGTACTTC. This gives the protein CASSSLADREQYF.

This chain links TRBV9 with TRBJ2-7; tentatively, D is TRBD1 or TRBD2 (5 bases each). The CDR3 has 14 residues. Germline loops: CDR1 SGDLS, CDR2 YYNGEE. V was clipped by 0 bases and J by 5 bases, with 12 bases between them. CDR3: CASSVGPRDHEQYF. In DNA form, the CDR3 reads TGTGCCAGCAGCGTAGGGCCGAGGGACCACGAGCAGTACTTC.

V usage is TRBV7-9 and J usage is TRBJ2-1; 7 bases are a match to TRBD2. Germline loops: CDR1 SEHNR, CDR2 FQNEAQ (reference sequence). Germline trimming cut 3 bases from V and 1 base from J; bases unmatched to any gene: 6. This CDR3 comprises 16 residues. Here the CDR3 DNA reads TGTGCCAGCAGCTTTTCCGGTAGCGGGTCCTACAATGAGCAGTTCTTC. This gives the protein CASSFSGSGSYNEQFF.

V usage is TRBV5-8 and J usage is TRBJ2-1; D might be TRBD2 (7 bases). This CDR3 spans 13 amino acids. Looked up from germline, CDR1 is SGHTS and CDR2 is YDEGEE. The V end lost 2 bases, the J end lost 9 bases, and 12 bases lay between the germline ends. The CDR3 region is CASSFWGGSEQFF. The CDR3 bases are TGTGCCAGCAGCTTTTGGGGGGGCAGTGAGCAGTTCTTC.